The entry that follows covers one TCR beta chain sequence. Antigen specificity is unknown. The CDR3 contains 13 residues. The V and J ends lost 2 bases and 1 base respectively, with 7 bases between them. The V gene's germline CDR1 is SQVTM and CDR2 ANQGSEA. This record belongs to a study of long-term antiretroviral therapy in people with HIV. Study-level findings and limits: Blood in the study was drawn between the mid-2000s and the late 2010s, possibly under older ART regimens, which may be less effective than current ones. Subsequent to ART, diversity was augmented yet persisted below that of transplant donor controls.

Survey-level resolution applied to immunoSEQ assay v3.0. Clones were sequenced by immunoSEQ multiplex PCR, and TCRdb holds only the in-frame ones, with some missing. There are more than 10,000 clones in the sample; over 75% occur only once, and 13% to 15% lies in the top ten. The material sequenced was unsorted PBMCs, taken 1.3 years after starting antiretroviral therapy. The TCR was taken from a woman under 30 with HIV. The chain joins TRBV29-1 to TRBJ2-3; possibly TRBD2 for D (5 bases). The CDR3 DNA follows: TGCAGCGTTGAATACGGGGGCACAGATACGCAGTATTTT. This sequence encodes CSVEYGGTDTQYF.